A single sample gave rise to the 28 T cell receptor beta chains below, sequenced in a study of T cell repertoires in cytomegalovirus infection (dated by TCRdb to about 2019). Sequencing took place on an Illumina HiSeq 1500. TCRdb itself trimmed the public reads at Q25 with fastp, ran MiXCR and retained productive beta chains. When rows share a CDR3 protein, they turn into one entry using the most common DNA and genes. This sample lists about 260,000 distinct CDR3 sequences; approximately 9.2% were detected once. The top ten constitute around 15% of the sample. Sequences were obtained from PBMCs. Receptors originate from a human donor in good health (CMV status not recorded). Some clones in this sample may be carry-over from other donors' samples.

The V and J genes are TRBV27 and TRBJ2-6, with D possibly being TRBD1 (6 bases). The V end lost 5 bases, the J end lost 0 bases, and 14 bases lay between the germline ends. There are 17 residues in the CDR3. CDR1 is MNHEY and CDR2 is SMNVEV in the germline V gene (reference sequence). The CDR3 is CASSPPGHFSGANVLTF. The DNA for the CDR3 is TGTGCCAGCAGTCCGCCGGGACACTTCTCTGGGGCCAACGTCCTGACTTTC.

In its sample, this clonotype was seen a few times. The chain has TRBV30 and TRBJ1-5; D gene ambiguous. CDR1 is GTSNPN, CDR2 SVGIG, per germline (reference sequence). The CDR3 loop spans 13 amino acids. V dropped 2 bases and J dropped 7 bases, with 12 bases sitting between them. The CDR3 nucleotides are TGTGCCTGGAGTATAGGACCTTCCCAGCCCCAGCATTTT. Its protein product is CAWSIGPSQPQHF.

This clonotype was found many times. The rearrangement links TRBV7-9 to TRBJ2-5; TRBD2 is a possible D gene (5 bases). CDR3 length equals 14 residues. V shed 0 bases and J shed 4 bases, with 9 bases lying between them. The germline V gene encodes CDR1 SEHNR and CDR2 FQNEAQ (reference sequence). The CDR3 DNA is TGTGCCAGCAGCTTAGCGCGCGGACTAGAGACCCAGTACTTC. This sequence encodes CASSLARGLETQYF.

This clonotype was observed a handful of times. The CDR3 bases are TGCAGCGGGCAATTAACTCAAGAGACCCAGTACTTC. Translation: CSGQLTQETQYF. The genes are TRBV29-1 and TRBJ2-5, with D hard to call. CDR1 SQVTM and CDR2 ANQGSEA come from the germline V gene. The V gene lost 7 bases and the J gene lost 2 bases, with 11 bases spanning the gap. The CDR3 has 12 residues.

This clonotype was counted ten times or more. This chain connects TRBV20-1 to TRBJ2-7; possibly TRBD2 for D (7 bases). Germline-derived CDR1 and CDR2 are DFQATT and SNEGSKA (reference sequence). Trimming left V 0 bases short and J 3 bases short, with 12 bases between. This CDR3 comprises 14 residues. This chain's CDR3 is CSARDTGGVYEQYF. CDR3 bases: TGCAGTGCTAGAGATACGGGGGGCGTCTACGAGCAGTACTTC.

The table lists this clonotype with many counts. V and J are TRBV6-1 and TRBJ1-6, with D hard to call. The CDR3 is made up of 14 amino acids. Trimming took 3 bases from V and 10 from J, leaving 13 bases between them. Germline V gene lookup returns CDR1 MNHNS and CDR2 SASEGT. Here the CDR3 DNA reads TGTGCCAGCAGTGACAGGTGGTCTAAATCACCCCTCCACTTT. Translating gives CASSDRWSKSPLHF.

The table lists this clonotype with a few counts. The CDR3 reads CASSIVRSSGNTIYF. The CDR3 bases are TGTGCCAGTAGTATAGTCCGAAGCTCTGGAAACACCATATATTTT. V gene TRBV19 combines with J gene TRBJ1-3, with unresolved D. V lost 1 base to trimming and J lost 0 bases, with 7 bases between them. The CDR3 spans 15 residues. Germline-derived CDR1 and CDR2 are LNHDA and SQIVND (reference sequence).

The CDR3 DNA follows: TGTGCCAGCAGCCCGGGACCACCGGGACTAGCGGTCTACAATGAGCAGTTCTTC. It specifies CASSPGPPGLAVYNEQFF. The chain is built from TRBV7-2 and TRBJ2-1, with TRBD2 matching over 11 bases. J gave up 3 bases and V 5 bases, and 12 bases lay outside the gene matches. The germline V gene has CDR1 SGHTA and CDR2 FQGNSA. The CDR3 is made up of 18 amino acids.

This clonotype was observed a few times. V is TRBV7-2 and J is TRBJ1-5, with D hard to call. The CDR3 length is 15 residues. Germline CDR1 and CDR2: SGHTA and FQGNSA. V was trimmed by 4 bases and J by 1 base, leaving 11 bases between them. The CDR3 sequence: CASSSGPDSNQPQHF. CDR3 nucleotides: TGTGCCAGCAGCTCGGGCCCGGACAGCAATCAGCCCCAGCATTTT.

This clonotype was observed many times. This chain uses TRBV7-2 with TRBJ1-1, with D hard to call. The germline V gene encodes CDR1 SGHTA and CDR2 FQGNSA. The V and J ends lost 5 bases and 0 bases respectively, with 13 bases between them. There are 15 residues in the CDR3. The CDR3 loop reads CASSPQAELNTEAFF. DNA of the CDR3: TGTGCCAGCAGCCCCCAGGCGGAACTGAACACTGAAGCTTTCTTT.

This clonotype appeared many times. V is TRBV12-3 or TRBV12-4 and J is TRBJ1-2, with D unclear. The V gene lost 2 bases and the J gene lost 7 bases, with 8 bases spanning the gap. The CDR3 loop spans 12 amino acids. CDR3 in DNA: TGTGCCAGCAGTTTATGGGTTGCTGGCTACACCTTC. The encoded protein is CASSLWVAGYTF.

This clonotype showed up just a few times. V and J are TRBV28 and TRBJ2-5; perhaps TRBD1 as D (5 bases). Germline loops: CDR1 MDHEN, CDR2 SYDVKM. This CDR3 has 15 residues. Trimming removed 2 bases from V and 3 bases from J, with 13 bases in between. CDR3 sequence reads: CASSLPTDIKETQYF. DNA of the CDR3: TGTGCCAGCAGTTTACCCACGGACATTAAAGAGACCCAGTACTTC.

The chain uses TRBV2 and TRBJ2-7; the D is unclear. The V end lost 6 bases, the J end lost 1 base, and 13 bases lay between the germline ends. CDR1 is SNHLY and CDR2 is FYNNEI in the germline V gene. This CDR3 has 14 residues. CDR3 sequence (DNA): TGTGCCAGCAGATCGAATGGAGTTTCCTACGAGCAGTACTTC. Its protein product is CASRSNGVSYEQYF.

In its sample, this clonotype was seen a few times. The chain is built from TRBV12-3 or TRBV12-4 and TRBJ2-5, with 9 nucleotides matching TRBD2. The CDR3 spans 16 residues. J gave up 4 bases and V 5 bases, and 11 bases lay outside the gene matches. As DNA, the CDR3 is TGTGCCAGCAGTCCCGGTAATAGCGGGAGAGTAGAGACCCAGTACTTC. This gives the protein CASSPGNSGRVETQYF.

This clonotype has at least ten counts. V gene TRBV7-2 combines with J gene TRBJ2-5, with D tentatively TRBD1 (6 bases). V was clipped by 4 bases and J by 1 base, with 13 bases between them. The CDR3 extends over 15 amino acids. Looked up from germline, CDR1 is SGHTA and CDR2 is FQGNSA. This CDR3 is CASSSGQSPQETQYF. The DNA for the CDR3 is TGTGCCAGCAGCTCCGGACAGAGCCCCCAAGAGACCCAGTACTTC.

CDR3 DNA: TGTGCCAGCAGTTTTACGTACTTCTTCGAAGCTTTCTTT. This translates into CASSFTYFFEAFF. The chain employs TRBV28 and TRBJ1-1; no firm D call. V lost 3 bases and J lost 8, with 13 bases in between. Germline loops: CDR1 MDHEN, CDR2 SYDVKM. The CDR3 covers 13 residues.

This clonotype was counted between two and nine times. The chain links TRBV3-1 to TRBJ1-5; unclear D gene. The CDR3 length is 15 residues. Germline values: CDR1 LGHDT, CDR2 YNNKEL (reference sequence). V was trimmed by 1 base and J by 1 base, leaving 8 bases between them. In nucleotides, the CDR3 is TGTGCCAGCAGCCAAGGGTCGCTAAGCAATCAGCCCCAGCATTTT. Translated: CASSQGSLSNQPQHF.

This clonotype appeared a few times. The chain employs TRBV25-1 and TRBJ1-1; weak D call: TRBD1 (6 bases). The CDR3 sequence is 14 residues long. V lost 5 bases, J lost 1 base, and 11 bases lay in between. Germline CDR1 and CDR2: MGHDK and SYGVNS. The CDR3 is CASSLPGQNTEAFF. DNA for the CDR3: TGTGCCAGCAGTCTTCCGGGACAGAACACTGAAGCTTTCTTT. Using reference TRBV25-1 and TRBJ1-1 for the parts outside the CDR3, the full variable domain is EADIYQTPRYLVIGTGKKITLECSQTMGHDKMYWYQQDPGMELHLIHYSYGVNSTEKGDLSSESTVSRIRTEHFPLTLESARPSHTSQYLCASSLPGQNTEAFFGQGTRLTVV.

This clonotype was recorded at least ten times. This chain joins TRBV7-2 and TRBJ2-2; TRBD2 matches at 8 bases. V gave up 2 bases and J gave up 2 bases; unmatched junction bases: 1. Germline CDR1 reads SGHTA; CDR2 reads FQGNSA. This CDR3 comprises 15 residues. CDR3 in amino acids: CASSLRGGNTGELFF. The CDR3 DNA is TGTGCCAGCAGCTTACGGGGGGGCAACACCGGGGAGCTGTTTTTT.

The chain joins TRBV29-1 to TRBJ1-6; 7 nucleotides align to TRBD1. Germline loops: CDR1 SQVTM, CDR2 ANQGSEA. The CDR3 runs to 15 residues. Trimming took 7 bases from V and 2 from J; bases not matched to a gene: 8. CDR3 sequence reads: CSAATGEAYNSPLHF. CDR3 coding DNA: TGCAGCGCTGCAACAGGGGAAGCCTATAATTCACCCCTCCACTTT.

This clonotype was counted between two and nine times. The genes are TRBV20-1 and TRBJ2-7; 11 bases agree with TRBD2. This CDR3 contains 15 residues. The V gene end was trimmed by 5 bases and the J gene end by 7 bases; junction bases not matched to a gene: 13. Germline V gives CDR1 DFQATT, CDR2 SNEGSKA (reference sequence). The CDR3 is CSADHGTSGLSEQYF. In DNA form, the CDR3 reads TGCAGTGCTGACCACGGGACTAGCGGCCTTTCAGAGCAGTACTTC.

This clonotype was observed at least ten times. V gene TRBV7-8 combines with J gene TRBJ1-1; the match to TRBD1 covers 9 bases. Germline V gene data show CDR1 as SGHVS and CDR2 as FQNEAQ. After removal of 2 bases from V and 1 base from J, the junction contained 2 bases not matched to a gene. The CDR3 totals 15 residues. CDR3 bases: TGTGCCAGCAGCTTACTGGACAGGGGGAACACTGAAGCTTTCTTT. Encoded protein: CASSLLDRGNTEAFF.

The chain uses TRBV20-1 and TRBJ2-5; 13 bases match TRBD2. Per germline, CDR1 DFQATT and CDR2 SNEGSKA (reference sequence). V shed 6 bases, J shed 1 base, and the junction held 8 bases outside the gene matches. The CDR3 length is 16 residues. The CDR3 DNA reads as TGCAGTGCCCTGGGACTAGCGGGACACCCCCAAGAGACCCAGTACTTC. The encoded protein is CSALGLAGHPQETQYF.

The chain joins TRBV28 to TRBJ1-2; possibly TRBD1 for D (5 bases). The CDR3 length is 14 residues. Trimming shortened V by 7 bases and J by 3 bases, and 15 bases separated the two germline ends. Germline V gives CDR1 MDHEN, CDR2 SYDVKM. DNA for the CDR3: TGTGCCAGCATCGAAACGGGGGGGGACTATGGCTACACCTTC. Protein sequence: CASIETGGDYGYTF.

The chain has TRBV29-1 and TRBJ1-2, with 10 bases that match TRBD1. The CDR3 spans 14 residues. V trimming: 2 bases; J trimming: 4 bases; junction bases outside the gene matches: 4. CDR1 is SQVTM, CDR2 ANQGSEA, per germline. CDR3 bases: TGCAGCGTTGAACGGGACAGGGGAGGCTATGGCTACACCTTC. Protein: CSVERDRGGYGYTF.

This clonotype was found many times. The chain couples TRBV7-2 to TRBJ1-3; weak D call: TRBD1 (6 bases). Trimming cost V 1 base and J 6 bases, with 22 bases left between them. CDR1 is SGHTA and CDR2 is FQGNSA in the germline V gene. The CDR3 totals 18 residues. CDR3 loop: CASSLGGGREGRQNTIYF. CDR3 in DNA: TGTGCCAGCAGCTTAGGAGGGGGGAGAGAGGGTCGGCAAAACACCATATATTTT. Looking up the rest from reference TRBV7-2 and TRBJ1-3 gives the full variable domain: GAGVSQSPSNKVTEKGKDVELRCDPISGHTALYWYRQSLGQGLEFLIYFQGNSAPDKSGLPSDRFSAERTGGSVSTLTIQRTQQEDSAVYLCASSLGGGREGRQNTIYFGEGSWLTVV.

This clonotype was detected many times. This chain links TRBV7-2 with TRBJ2-1; 10 nucleotides line up with TRBD2. Germline values: CDR1 SGHTA, CDR2 FQGNSA. The CDR3 runs 13 residues. V shed 8 bases and J 7 bases; nucleotides not matched to a gene: 5. This CDR3 reads CASGIAGGNEQFF. CDR3 nucleotides: TGTGCCAGCGGGATAGCGGGGGGAAATGAGCAGTTCTTC.

This clonotype has at least ten counts. The CDR3 is CASSLSDANEQYF. The CDR3 DNA sequence: TGTGCCAGCAGTTTATCCGACGCTAACGAGCAGTACTTC. The J gene is TRBJ2-7, the V gene TRBV27; D unclear. This CDR3 has 13 amino acids. CDR1 and CDR2 (germline): MNHEY, SMNVEV (reference sequence). Trimming shortened V by 0 bases and J by 5 bases, and 8 bases separated the two germline ends.